The 28 T cell receptor beta chains listed next were all sequenced from one sample in a study of T cells in Graves' hyperthyroidism and ophthalmopathy. Amplified TCR beta CDR3 regions derived from RNA transcripts. The TCR CDR3 first-round RT-PCR relied on the HTBI primer set. TCRdb called the multiplex PCR reads again in MiXCR, with one record for every CDR3 protein. The data hold over 350,000 distinct CDR3 sequences, with roughly 14% observed a single time. Sequencing was performed on blood. Receptors originate from a man aged 18 to 30 with Graves' ophthalmopathy.

This clonotype occurred many times. CDR3 sequence reads: CSARKTGSHNEQFF. The CDR3 DNA reads as TGCAGTGCTAGAAAGACAGGGAGCCACAATGAGCAGTTCTTC. This chain links TRBV20-1 with TRBJ2-1, with 7 positions matching TRBD1. CDR3 length: 14 residues. The junction had 6 bases not matched to a gene; V was cut back by 2 bases and J by 5 bases. Germline CDR1 reads DFQATT; CDR2 reads SNEGSKA (reference sequence).

This clonotype was detected ten times or more. The V and J genes are TRBV24-1 and TRBJ2-7, with no clear D. From germline, CDR1 is KGHDR and CDR2 SFDVKD. The CDR3 consists of 12 residues. V lost 9 bases and J 5 bases, leaving 13 bases between the germline ends. Here the CDR3 reads CATGQNNDEQYF. CDR3 in DNA: TGTGCCACCGGCCAAAATAACGACGAGCAGTACTTC.

This clonotype was counted only a few times. The J gene is TRBJ1-2, the V gene TRBV7-8, with D unclear. The length of the CDR3 is 12 residues. V shed 4 bases and J shed 8 bases, with 11 bases lying between them. Germline CDR1 SGHVS, CDR2 FQNEAQ. CDR3 DNA: TGTGCCAGCAGCTATTCGAGCCACGGCTACACCTTC. Protein product: CASSYSSHGYTF.

This chain links TRBV19 with TRBJ2-1; D is tentatively TRBD1 or TRBD2 (5 bases each). Trimming stripped 6 bases from V and 0 bases from J, with 12 bases between. The germline V gene has CDR1 LNHDA and CDR2 SQIVND (reference sequence). The CDR3 contains 15 residues. The CDR3: CASRYRDPSYNEQFF. The CDR3 nucleotides are TGTGCCAGTAGATACCGGGACCCCTCCTACAATGAGCAGTTCTTC.

The chain couples TRBV9 to TRBJ2-1; 13 bases map to TRBD2. The CDR3 consists of 17 residues. V was pared by 5 bases and J by 8 bases, with 13 bases of the junction left unmatched. Germline CDR1 and CDR2: SGDLS and YYNGEE. The CDR3 DNA sequence: TGTGCCAGCAGTGAATTCGGGACTAGCGGGACCGGCGATGAGCAGTTCTTC. Translated: CASSEFGTSGTGDEQFF.

This clonotype was seen at least ten times. V is TRBV2 and J is TRBJ1-2, with TRBD1 identical over 10 bases. The CDR3 has 15 residues. Losses at the gene ends were 6 bases for V and 6 bases for J; bases not matched to a gene: 10. Germline V lookup: CDR1 SNHLY, CDR2 FYNNEI. CDR3: CASRTGTGESDGYTF. CDR3 nucleotides: TGTGCCAGCAGAACCGGGACAGGGGAGAGTGATGGCTACACCTTC.

CDR3 DNA: TGCGCCAGCAGCCAAGATCCGGGTAGCGGGGGGGCCCGGGACAATGAGCAGTTCTTC. Protein sequence: CASSQDPGSGGARDNEQFF. This sequence joins TRBV4-1 and TRBJ2-1, with 11 bases that match TRBD2. Germline V gene lookup returns CDR1 MGHRA and CDR2 YSYEKL. J gave up 5 bases and V 0 bases, and 12 bases lay outside the gene matches. The CDR3 consists of 19 residues.

This clonotype appeared many times. DNA for the CDR3: TGTGCCTGGAGTGTAAAGGGGGGCGGGTACACTGAAGCTTTCTTT. It encodes CAWSVKGGGYTEAFF. This chain uses TRBV30 with TRBJ1-1; possibly TRBD1 for D (6 bases). Trimming took off 0 bases at V and 3 bases at J, with 14 bases between the two ends. The length of the CDR3 is 15 residues. Germline CDR1 is GTSNPN and CDR2 is SVGIG (reference sequence). The entire variable domain, with the rest obtained from reference TRBV30 and TRBJ1-1, is as follows: SQTIHQWPATLVQPVGSPLSLECTVEGTSNPNLYWYRQAAGRGLQLLFYSVGIGQISSEVPQNLSASRPQDRQFILSSKKLLLSDSGFYLCAWSVKGGGYTEAFFGQGTRLTVV.

This clonotype showed up many times. This chain links TRBV11-2 with TRBJ2-3; TRBD1 matches at 7 bases. Germline CDR1 SGHAT, CDR2 FQNNGV. The V and J ends lost 5 bases and 5 bases, in that order; junction bases with no gene match: 1. CDR3 size: 12 residues. The CDR3 DNA follows: TGTGCCAGCAGCCGGACAGGAGATACGCAGTATTTT. Its protein is CASSRTGDTQYF. The variable domain in full, completed from reference TRBV11-2 and TRBJ2-3, reads EAGVAQSPRYKIIEKRQSVAFWCNPISGHATLYWYQQILGQGPKLLIQFQNNGVVDDSQLPKDRFSAERLKGVDSTLKIQPAKLEDSAVYLCASSRTGDTQYFGPGTRLTVL.

V gene TRBV19 combines with J gene TRBJ2-7; tentative D call: TRBD2 (7 bases). The CDR3 has 13 amino acids. Germline loops: CDR1 LNHDA, CDR2 SQIVND (reference sequence). V gave up 4 bases and J gave up 7 bases, with 14 bases separating them. CDR3 nucleotide sequence: TGTGCCAGTAGTAAGCGGGACACCGAGGAGCAGTACTTC. Translating gives CASSKRDTEEQYF.

This clonotype was observed at least ten times. The V gene is TRBV30, the J gene TRBJ2-7; no definite D call. Trimming took 4 bases from V and 2 from J, leaving 6 bases between them. The length of the CDR3 is 11 residues. CDR1 and CDR2 (germline): GTSNPN, SVGIG (reference sequence). The CDR3 DNA is TGTGCCTGGATGGACCCCTACGAGCAGTACTTC. It encodes CAWMDPYEQYF. Full variable domain (missing parts from reference TRBV30 and TRBJ2-7): SQTIHQWPATLVQPVGSPLSLECTVEGTSNPNLYWYRQAAGRGLQLLFYSVGIGQISSEVPQNLSASRPQDRQFILSSKKLLLSDSGFYLCAWMDPYEQYFGPGTRLTVT.

This clonotype was recorded a few times. CDR3 residues: CASSPQGGVNTGELFF. CDR3 nucleotides: TGTGCCAGCTCACCCCAAGGGGGAGTAAACACCGGGGAGCTGTTTTTT. The chain recombines TRBV18 with TRBJ2-2, with D maybe TRBD1 (6 bases). V was clipped by 3 bases and J by 2 bases, with 13 bases between them. Germline CDR1 is KGHSH and CDR2 is LQKENI. CDR3 length: 16 residues.

The chain recombines TRBV19 with TRBJ1-2; D is unresolved. Trimming took 3 bases from V and 0 from J, leaving 11 bases between them. The CDR3 runs to 15 residues. Germline V CDR1 and CDR2: LNHDA, SQIVND (reference sequence). CDR3 protein: CASSINRAANYGYTF. In nucleotides, the CDR3 is TGTGCCAGTAGTATTAATCGAGCAGCTAACTATGGCTACACCTTC.

This clonotype was observed at least ten times. The chain couples TRBV20-1 to TRBJ2-5; 10 nucleotides align to TRBD2. The CDR3 covers 14 residues. Germline V gene lookup returns CDR1 DFQATT and CDR2 SNEGSKA (reference sequence). J was trimmed by 5 bases and V by 3 bases; bases with no gene match: 6. In DNA form, the CDR3 reads TGCAGTGCTAGTTTCCTAGCGGGGGAGGAGACCCAGTACTTC. This sequence encodes CSASFLAGEETQYF.

The rearrangement links TRBV5-4 to TRBJ1-1; 7 bases line up with TRBD1. Germline-derived CDR1 and CDR2 are SGHNT and YYREEE (reference sequence). V trimming: 3 bases; J trimming: 10 bases; junction bases outside the gene matches: 12. The CDR3 runs 14 residues. The CDR3 spells CASSWDGTALGAFF. In DNA, the CDR3 is TGTGCCAGCAGCTGGGACGGGACAGCTCTCGGAGCTTTCTTT.

The J gene is TRBJ2-7, the V gene TRBV4-1; 7 positions match TRBD2. The V and J ends lost 1 base and 3 bases, in that order; junction bases with no gene match: 15. The CDR3 runs 18 residues. Germline V gives CDR1 MGHRA, CDR2 YSYEKL. CDR3 region: CASSQVHYPPGGDYEQYF. CDR3 coding DNA: TGCGCCAGCAGCCAAGTCCATTACCCCCCGGGGGGAGACTACGAGCAGTACTTC.

The chain recombines TRBV4-2 with TRBJ2-3; 12 bases are a match to TRBD2. The V and J ends lost 1 base and 6 bases, in that order; junction bases with no gene match: 8. This CDR3 has 17 residues. Germline CDR1 LGHNA, CDR2 YNFKEQ. The CDR3 DNA sequence: TGTGCCAGCAGCCAAGCCGGGACTAGCGGGCCGACCGATACGCAGTATTTT. This codes for CASSQAGTSGPTDTQYF.

In its sample, this clonotype was seen many times. The rearrangement links TRBV2 to TRBJ1-6, with a possible D match to TRBD1 (6 bases). This CDR3 has 19 residues. V was cut by 0 bases and J by 0 bases, with 15 bases left in between. Germline values: CDR1 SNHLY, CDR2 FYNNEI. CDR3 in amino acids: CASSEALGTLSSYNSPLHF. CDR3 bases: TGTGCCAGCAGTGAAGCGCTCGGGACACTGAGCTCCTATAATTCACCCCTCCACTTT. Based on the CDR3 plus reference TRBV2 and TRBJ1-6, the full variable domain is EPEVTQTPSHQVTQMGQEVILRCVPISNHLYFYWYRQILGQKVEFLVSFYNNEISEKSEIFDDQFSVERPDGSNFTLKIRSTKLEDSAMYFCASSEALGTLSSYNSPLHFGNGTRLTVT.

This clonotype was counted at least ten times. The chain couples TRBV4-2 to TRBJ2-1; D may be TRBD2 (6 bases). Germline V lookup: CDR1 LGHNA, CDR2 YNFKEQ. This CDR3 is built from 15 residues. The V end was cut by 1 base, the J end by 7 bases, with 14 bases between. Written as DNA, the CDR3 is TGTGCCAGCAGCCAAGTGGGCGGGAATTCGAATGAGCAGTTCTTC. The encoded protein is CASSQVGGNSNEQFF.

This clonotype was seen ten or more times. The chain recombines TRBV3-1 with TRBJ1-2; perhaps TRBD1 as D (6 bases). Trimming shortened V by 3 bases and J by 0 bases, and 14 bases separated the two germline ends. Germline-derived CDR1 and CDR2 are LGHDT and YNNKEL (reference sequence). CDR3 length: 16 residues. The CDR3 protein is CASSQGRQASNYGYTF. The CDR3 DNA sequence: TGTGCCAGCAGCCAGGGAAGACAGGCTTCTAACTATGGCTACACCTTC.

This clonotype occurred a few times. The rearrangement links TRBV7-9 to TRBJ1-5, with unresolved D. Germline CDR1 SEHNR, CDR2 FQNEAQ (reference sequence). This CDR3 comprises 13 residues. Trimming pared 3 bases from V and 5 bases from J, leaving 8 bases between. CDR3 DNA: TGTGCCAGCAGCTTCATCACCGATCAGCCCCAGCATTTT. It yields the protein CASSFITDQPQHF.

In its sample, this clonotype was seen many times. The chain recombines TRBV5-1 with TRBJ2-1; 8 positions agree with TRBD1. The CDR3 runs 15 residues. The germline gives CDR1 SGHRS, CDR2 YFSETQ. Trimming at V came to 0 bases and at J to 2 bases, leaving 1 base not matched to a gene. CDR3 amino acids: CASSLEGQAYNEQFF. DNA for the CDR3: TGCGCCAGCAGCTTGGAGGGACAGGCCTACAATGAGCAGTTCTTC. The full variable domain, its missing parts supplied by reference TRBV5-1 and TRBJ2-1, is KAGVTQTPRYLIKTRGQQVTLSCSPISGHRSVSWYQQTPGQGLQFLFEYFSETQRNKGNFPGRFSGRQFSNSRSEMNVSTLELGDSALYLCASSLEGQAYNEQFFGPGTRLTVL.

This clonotype was observed a handful of times. The chain uses TRBV6-1 and TRBJ2-2; TRBD2 aligns across 13 bases. The germline CDR1 and CDR2 sequences are MNHNS and SASEGT. V lost 6 bases, J lost 5 bases, and 6 bases stayed unmatched. This CDR3 has 16 amino acids. The CDR3 DNA sequence: TGTGCCAGCAGCCTACTAGCGGGAGGGCCGACCGGGGAGCTGTTTTTT. It codes for CASSLLAGGPTGELFF.

This sequence joins TRBV19 and TRBJ2-2; 8 bases fit TRBD2. From germline, CDR1 is LNHDA and CDR2 SQIVND (reference sequence). There are 15 residues in the CDR3. V shed 4 bases and J 4 bases; nucleotides not matched to a gene: 5. For the CDR3, the DNA is TGTGCCAGTAGTAAAACCGGGACTAGCACCGGGGAGCTGTTTTTT. The encoded protein is CASSKTGTSTGELFF.

The chain is built from TRBV20-1 and TRBJ2-3, with D possibly being TRBD1 (5 bases). In germline, CDR1 is DFQATT, CDR2 SNEGSKA (reference sequence). The CDR3 is made up of 10 amino acids. V dropped 6 bases and J dropped 13 bases, with 14 bases sitting between them. In nucleotides, the CDR3 is TGCAGTGCCCAAGGGGCCATGGAGTATTTT. This gives the protein CSAQGAMEYF.

This clonotype has ten or more counts. This chain uses TRBV5-1 with TRBJ1-1, with D maybe TRBD1 (6 bases). CDR3 length: 14 amino acids. V lost 5 bases and J lost 5, with 16 bases in between. Germline CDR1 SGHRS, CDR2 YFSETQ. CDR3 DNA: TGCGCCAGCAGACACGACGGGCAGGGGACTGAAGCTTTCTTT. Residues: CASRHDGQGTEAFF. Based on the CDR3 plus reference TRBV5-1 and TRBJ1-1, the full variable domain is KAGVTQTPRYLIKTRGQQVTLSCSPISGHRSVSWYQQTPGQGLQFLFEYFSETQRNKGNFPGRFSGRQFSNSRSEMNVSTLELGDSALYLCASRHDGQGTEAFFGQGTRLTVV.

This clonotype was observed many times. This chain joins TRBV7-2 and TRBJ1-1; D is ambiguous. From germline, CDR1 is SGHTA and CDR2 FQGNSA. CDR3 size: 13 residues. Trimming removed 5 bases at V and 6 bases at J, with 13 bases between. The CDR3 sequence is CASSPDRPPEAFF. In DNA form, the CDR3 reads TGTGCCAGCAGCCCCGATCGGCCCCCTGAAGCTTTCTTT.

There are many counts of this clonotype. The V and J genes are TRBV12-3 or TRBV12-4 and TRBJ1-5; the D is unclear. This CDR3 region has 13 residues. V was shortened by 6 bases and J by 1 base, with 7 bases between the two germline ends. The CDR3 region has the DNA TGTGCCAGCAGCCTCGACAGCAATCAGCCCCAGCATTTT. Its protein product is CASSLDSNQPQHF.